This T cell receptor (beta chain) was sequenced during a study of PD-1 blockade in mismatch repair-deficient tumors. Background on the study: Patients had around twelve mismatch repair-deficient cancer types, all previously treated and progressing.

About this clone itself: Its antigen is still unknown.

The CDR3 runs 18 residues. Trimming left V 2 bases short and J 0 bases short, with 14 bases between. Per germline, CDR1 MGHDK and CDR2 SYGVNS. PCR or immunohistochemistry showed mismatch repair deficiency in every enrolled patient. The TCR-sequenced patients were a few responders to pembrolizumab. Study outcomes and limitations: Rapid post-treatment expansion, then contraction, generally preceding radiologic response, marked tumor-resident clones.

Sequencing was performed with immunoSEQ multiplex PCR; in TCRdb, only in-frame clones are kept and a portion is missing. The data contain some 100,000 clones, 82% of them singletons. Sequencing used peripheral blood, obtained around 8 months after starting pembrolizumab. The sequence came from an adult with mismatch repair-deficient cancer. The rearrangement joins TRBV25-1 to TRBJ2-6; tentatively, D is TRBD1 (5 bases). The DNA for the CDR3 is TGTGCCAGCAGTGAAAGGGGCAGGCGTTCCTCTGGGGCCAACGTCCTGACTTTC. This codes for CASSERGRRSSGANVLTF.